This T cell receptor (beta chain) was documented in a study of blood T cell repertoires in COVID-19. Study background: Collection of acute and convalescent COVID-19 samples took place in the United States, Italy and Spain. T cells, B-cell-depleted T cells, or PBMCs provided the cDNA or gDNA that served as material.

TCRdb's table, derived via immunoSEQ multiplex PCR, lists solely in-frame clones and lacks some. Of more than 65,000 clones detected, about four fifths appear once; the ten largest clones hold roughly 3.5%. The origin of this receptor is a middle-aged man with acute or convalescent COVID-19. The sequencing sample was made of peripheral blood.

The CDR3 nucleotides are TGTGCCAGCAGCCAGCCCCAGAAAGATACGCAGTATTTT. This encodes CASSQPQKDTQYF. The gene calls are TRBV4-2 and TRBJ2-3; D remains unclear. The CDR3 is 13 residues long. Germline CDR1 LGHNA, CDR2 YNFKEQ. V was cut by 3 bases and J by 5 bases, with 9 bases left in between.